The T cell receptor (beta chain) described here comes from a study of OX40 agonist ivuxolimab in advanced cancers. TCRdb's table, derived via immunoSEQ multiplex PCR, lists solely in-frame clones and lacks some. This sample has almost 70,000 clones; approximately 90% occur once, and the top ten carry 0.25% to 0.3%. Per germline, CDR1 LNHNV and CDR2 YYDKDF (reference sequence). Deletions cut 0 bases from V and 7 bases from J, with 15 bases between. The CDR3 has 16 amino acids. The chain joins TRBV15 to TRBJ1-4; D is unresolved. The receptor comes from an adult with an advanced solid tumor such as melanoma, head and neck, liver or kidney cancer. The sample in question was CD4+ or CD8+ T cells sorted from blood, obtained in a trial of the OX40 agonist ivuxolimab. CDR3 coding DNA: TGTGCCACCAGCAGAGATCGTAAAGGGCTAAGTGAAAAACTGTTTTTT. Residues: CATSRDRKGLSEKLFF.